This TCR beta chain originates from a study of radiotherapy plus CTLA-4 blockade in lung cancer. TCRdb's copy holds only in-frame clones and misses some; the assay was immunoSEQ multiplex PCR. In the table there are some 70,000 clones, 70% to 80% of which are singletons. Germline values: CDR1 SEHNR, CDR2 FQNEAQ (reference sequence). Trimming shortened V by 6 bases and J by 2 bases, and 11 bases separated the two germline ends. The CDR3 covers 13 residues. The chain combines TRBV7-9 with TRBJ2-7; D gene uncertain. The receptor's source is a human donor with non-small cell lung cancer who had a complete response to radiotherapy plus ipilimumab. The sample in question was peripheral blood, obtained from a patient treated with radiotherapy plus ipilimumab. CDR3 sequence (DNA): TGTGCCAGCAGACCCGTCGCGGCCTACGAGCAGTACTTC. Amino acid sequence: CASRPVAAYEQYF. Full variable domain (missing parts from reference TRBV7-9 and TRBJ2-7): DTGVSQNPRHKITKRGQNVTFRCDPISEHNRLYWYRQTLGQGPEFLTYFQNEAQLEKSRLLSDRFSAERPKGSFSTLEIQRTEQGDSAMYLCASRPVAAYEQYFGPGTRLTVT.